These 9 T cell receptor beta chains share one sample of origin, sequenced in a study of beta chain features in type 1 diabetes. The investigators reverse transcribed all of the isolated RNA, so they sequenced expressed TCRB transcripts. The method was immunoSEQ multiplex PCR; TCRdb's version includes in-frame clones alone and lacks a portion of them. The data contain approximately 470,000 clones, roughly 30% of them singletons. The sequenced sample was naive CD4+ T cells from blood. These receptor sequences come from a man between 18 and 35 years old in good health.

The gene calls are TRBV7-2 and TRBJ2-3; TRBD1 might be the D (6 bases). V was clipped by 1 base and J by 0 bases, with 11 bases between them. The CDR3 covers 16 residues. Germline loops: CDR1 SGHTA, CDR2 FQGNSA. CDR3 amino acids: CASSLVVGASTDTQYF. The CDR3 DNA reads TGTGCCAGCAGCTTAGTGGTGGGGGCTAGCACAGATACGCAGTATTTT.

The chain couples TRBV5-4 to TRBJ2-5; TRBD1 matches 8 bases. Per germline, CDR1 SGHNT and CDR2 YYREEE (reference sequence). V was clipped by 3 bases and J by 5 bases; unmatched bases: 6. The CDR3 has 14 residues. The CDR3, as DNA: TGTGCCAGCAGCTGGACAGGGAACGGGGAGACCCAGTACTTC. This translates into CASSWTGNGETQYF.

The J gene is TRBJ1-4, the V gene TRBV29-1, with 9 bases fitting TRBD1. Trimming at V came to 7 bases and at J to 5 bases, leaving 5 bases not matched to a gene. CDR1 is SQVTM and CDR2 is ANQGSEA in the germline V gene. This CDR3 spans 13 amino acids. The CDR3 loop reads CSATGTGNEKLFF. The CDR3 region has the DNA TGCAGCGCCACCGGGACAGGGAATGAAAAACTGTTTTTT.

The chain is built from TRBV10-3 and TRBJ2-7, with D possibly matching TRBD2 (5 bases). Germline V gives CDR1 ENHRY, CDR2 SYGVKD. V lost 0 bases to trimming and J lost 5 bases, with 5 bases between them. The CDR3 extends over 12 amino acids. The CDR3 sequence: CAISESRDEQYF. CDR3 nucleotides: TGTGCCATCAGTGAGTCGAGGGACGAGCAGTACTTC.

The rearrangement uses TRBV7-2 and TRBJ2-7; 10 bases are shared with TRBD2. Per germline, CDR1 SGHTA and CDR2 FQGNSA. There are 14 residues in the CDR3. With 5 bases clipped from V and 5 bases from J, the junction kept 6 bases outside the gene matches. For the CDR3, the DNA is TGTGCCAGCAGCCCTAGCGGGAGTGGGCACGAGCAGTACTTC. Translated: CASSPSGSGHEQYF.

V usage is TRBV4-1 and J usage is TRBJ2-7, with TRBD1 matching 7 bases. V gave up 4 bases and J gave up 6 bases; unmatched junction bases: 15. CDR3 length: 16 residues. Per the germline V gene, CDR1 is MGHRA and CDR2 is YSYEKL. This chain's CDR3 is CASSRIRDRSVLEQYF. In DNA form, the CDR3 reads TGCGCCAGCAGCCGCATCCGGGACAGATCCGTCCTCGAGCAGTACTTC.

The chain couples TRBV11-2 to TRBJ2-1; 10 bases fit TRBD2. The ends lost 3 bases at V and 7 bases at J; junction bases unmatched: 6. This CDR3 comprises 15 residues. In germline, CDR1 is SGHAT, CDR2 FQNNGV. The CDR3 region has the DNA TGTGCCAGCAGCTTTAGCGGGAGGCCCGGGAATGAGCAGTTCTTC. Its protein product is CASSFSGRPGNEQFF.

The table lists this clone with many counts. One end of the junction varies from germline; a read error may be responsible. CDR3 protein: CSVEGDFKQFF. CDR3 DNA: TGCAGCGTGGAAGGGGACTTTAAGCAGTTCTTC. This chain links TRBV29-1 with TRBJ2-1; perhaps TRBD2 as D (6 bases). Germline CDR1 and CDR2: SQVTM and ANQGSEA. The length of the CDR3 is 11 residues.

The chain joins TRBV4-2 to TRBJ2-7; D is ambiguous. The CDR3 runs to 14 residues. Trimming stripped 3 bases from V and 0 bases from J, with 9 bases between. Germline V gives CDR1 LGHNA, CDR2 YNFKEQ. CDR3 residues: CASSQAPDSYEQYF. CDR3 DNA sequence: TGTGCCAGCAGCCAGGCCCCAGACTCCTACGAGCAGTACTTC.